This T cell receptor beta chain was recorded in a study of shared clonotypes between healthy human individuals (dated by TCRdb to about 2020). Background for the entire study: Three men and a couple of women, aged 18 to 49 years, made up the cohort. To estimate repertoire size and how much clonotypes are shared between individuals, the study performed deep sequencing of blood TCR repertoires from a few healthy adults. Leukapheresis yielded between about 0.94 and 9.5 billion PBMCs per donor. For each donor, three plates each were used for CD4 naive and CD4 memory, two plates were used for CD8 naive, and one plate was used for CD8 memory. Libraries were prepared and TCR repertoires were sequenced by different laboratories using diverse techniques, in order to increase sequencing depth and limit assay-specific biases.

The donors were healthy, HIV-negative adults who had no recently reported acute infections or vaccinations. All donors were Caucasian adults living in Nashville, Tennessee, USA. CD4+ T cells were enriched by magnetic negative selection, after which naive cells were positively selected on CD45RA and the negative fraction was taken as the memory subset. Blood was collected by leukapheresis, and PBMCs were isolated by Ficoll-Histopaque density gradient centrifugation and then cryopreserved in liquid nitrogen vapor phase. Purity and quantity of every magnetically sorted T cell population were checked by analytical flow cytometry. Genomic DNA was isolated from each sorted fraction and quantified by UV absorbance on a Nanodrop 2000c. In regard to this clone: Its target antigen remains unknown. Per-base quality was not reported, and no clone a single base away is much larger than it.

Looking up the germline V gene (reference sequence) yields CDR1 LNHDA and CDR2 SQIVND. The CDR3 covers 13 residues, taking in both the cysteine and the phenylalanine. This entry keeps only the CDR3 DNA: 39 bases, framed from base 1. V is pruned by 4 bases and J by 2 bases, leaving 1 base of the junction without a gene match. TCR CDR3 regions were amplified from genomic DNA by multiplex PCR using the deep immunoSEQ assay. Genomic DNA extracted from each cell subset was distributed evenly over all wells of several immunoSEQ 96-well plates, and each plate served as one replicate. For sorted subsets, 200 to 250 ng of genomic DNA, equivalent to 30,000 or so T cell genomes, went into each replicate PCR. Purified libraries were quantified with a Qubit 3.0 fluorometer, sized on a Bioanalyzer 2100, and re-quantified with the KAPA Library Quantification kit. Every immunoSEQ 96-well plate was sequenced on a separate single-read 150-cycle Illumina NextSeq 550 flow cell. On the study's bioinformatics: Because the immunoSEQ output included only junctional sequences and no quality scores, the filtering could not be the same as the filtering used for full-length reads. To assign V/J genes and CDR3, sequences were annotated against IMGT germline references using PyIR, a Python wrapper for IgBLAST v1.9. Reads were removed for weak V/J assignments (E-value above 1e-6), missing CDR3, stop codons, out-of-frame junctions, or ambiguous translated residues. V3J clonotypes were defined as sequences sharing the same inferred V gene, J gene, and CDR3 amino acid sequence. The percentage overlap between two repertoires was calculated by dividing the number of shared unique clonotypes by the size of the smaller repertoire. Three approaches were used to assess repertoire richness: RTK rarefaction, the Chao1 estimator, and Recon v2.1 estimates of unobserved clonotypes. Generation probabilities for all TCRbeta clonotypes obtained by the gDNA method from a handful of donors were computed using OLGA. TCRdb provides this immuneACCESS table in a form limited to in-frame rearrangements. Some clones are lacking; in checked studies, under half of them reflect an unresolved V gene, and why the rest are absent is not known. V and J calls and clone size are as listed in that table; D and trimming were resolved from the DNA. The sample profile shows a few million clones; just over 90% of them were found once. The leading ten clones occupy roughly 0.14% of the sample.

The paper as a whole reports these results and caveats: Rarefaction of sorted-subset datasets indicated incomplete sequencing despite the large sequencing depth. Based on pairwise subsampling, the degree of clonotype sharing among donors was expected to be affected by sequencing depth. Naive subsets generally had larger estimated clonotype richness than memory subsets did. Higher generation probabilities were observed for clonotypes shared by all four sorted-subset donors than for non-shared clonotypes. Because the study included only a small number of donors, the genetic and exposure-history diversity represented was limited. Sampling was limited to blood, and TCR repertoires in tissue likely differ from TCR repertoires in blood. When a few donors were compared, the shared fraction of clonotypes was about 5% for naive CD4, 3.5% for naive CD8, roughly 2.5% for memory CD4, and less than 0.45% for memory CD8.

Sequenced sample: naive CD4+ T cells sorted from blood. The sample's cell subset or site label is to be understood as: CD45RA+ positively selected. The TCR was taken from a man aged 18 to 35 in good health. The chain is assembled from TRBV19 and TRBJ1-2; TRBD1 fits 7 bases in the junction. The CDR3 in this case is CASSRQGNYGYTF. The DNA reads TGTGCCAGTAGTAGACAGGGAAACTATGGCTACACCTTC.